Each of the 18 T cell receptor beta chains below was sequenced from the same sample in a study of cytomegalovirus exposure and HLA in healthy donors. Amplification used 60 Vbeta primers and 13 Jbeta primers. Repertoires were generated with immunoSEQ multiplex PCR, while TCRdb's copy carries only in-frame clones and drops some. The data show 250,000 or so clones, approximately 81% seen once. Specimen: PBMCs. The receptors shown here come from a woman aged 55 to 70 in good health and CMV-seropositive.

The chain combines TRBV25-1 with TRBJ2-4; 7 bases are a match to TRBD1. V gave up 5 bases and J gave up 0 bases; unmatched junction bases: 13. The CDR3 length is 18 residues. The germline V gene has CDR1 MGHDK and CDR2 SYGVNS. The CDR3 nucleotides read TGTGCCAGCAGTTCCTCCAAGGGGGCATTAAAAGCCAAAAACATTCAGTACTTC. Translating it yields CASSSSKGALKAKNIQYF.

Here the CDR3 reads CASREPGQVYGYTF. The CDR3 coding sequence is TGCGCCAGCAGAGAACCGGGACAGGTGTATGGCTACACCTTC. V is TRBV5-1 and J is TRBJ1-2; 8 nucleotides line up with TRBD1. J gave up 5 bases and V 5 bases, and 8 bases lay outside the gene matches. The CDR3 is 14 residues long. Germline CDR1 reads SGHRS; CDR2 reads YFSETQ.

V and J are TRBV10-3 and TRBJ1-5, with a tentative D call TRBD1 (5 bases). CDR3 size: 13 residues. Germline assignment: CDR1 ENHRY and CDR2 SYGVKD. Trimming removed 7 bases from V and 5 bases from J, with 12 bases in between. The CDR3 region has the DNA TGTGCCATCACGCAGGGTGCTGATCAGCCCCAGCATTTT. It codes for CAITQGADQPQHF.

The rearrangement links TRBV12-5 to TRBJ1-4, with 7 bases fitting TRBD1. V lost 3 bases, J lost 7 bases, and 14 bases stayed unmatched. The CDR3 runs 17 residues. Germline assignment: CDR1 LGHNT and CDR2 FRNRAP. CDR3 sequence: CASGFSPTQGSVEKLFF. The CDR3 DNA follows: TGTGCTAGTGGTTTCTCACCAACACAGGGGAGCGTTGAAAAACTGTTTTTT.

J is TRBJ2-4 and V is TRBV5-1; 7 bases fit TRBD1. This CDR3 is built from 14 residues. V lost 4 bases to trimming and J lost 5 bases; unmatched junction nucleotides: 6. Germline V CDR1 and CDR2: SGHRS, YFSETQ. CDR3 sequence: CASSTGDRENIQYF. The CDR3 bases are TGCGCCAGCAGCACAGGGGACAGAGAAAACATTCAGTACTTC.

This sequence joins TRBV4-1 and TRBJ2-3; D remains unclear. The CDR3 length is 17 residues. V shed 0 bases and J shed 3 bases, with 16 bases lying between them. The V gene's germline CDR1 is MGHRA and CDR2 YSYEKL. CDR3 residues: CASSQESRLRITDTQYF. Here the CDR3 DNA reads TGCGCCAGCAGCCAAGAGAGTAGATTGAGAATTACAGATACGCAGTATTTT.

The chain joins TRBV2 to TRBJ2-7; 10 bases agree with TRBD1. After removal of 5 bases from V and 4 bases from J, the junction contained 2 bases not matched to a gene. There are 13 residues in the CDR3. Per germline, CDR1 SNHLY and CDR2 FYNNEI. Written as DNA, the CDR3 is TGTGCCAGCAGTAGACAGGGGGCGTACGAGCAGTACTTC. Its translation: CASSRQGAYEQYF.

In DNA form, the CDR3 reads TGTGCCAGCACCTCAACAAGTTATAGCAATCAGCCCCAGCATTTT. Translating it yields CASTSTSYSNQPQHF. The genes are TRBV28 and TRBJ1-5, with D hard to call. Per germline, CDR1 MDHEN and CDR2 SYDVKM. This CDR3 is 15 amino acids long. Trimming stripped 7 bases from V and 0 bases from J, with 13 bases between.

The rearrangement uses TRBV2 and TRBJ2-3; 12 bases map to TRBD2. Germline V lookup: CDR1 SNHLY, CDR2 FYNNEI. This CDR3 has 14 amino acids. Trimming took 6 bases from V and 4 from J; bases not matched to a gene: 2. CDR3 nucleotides: TGTGCCAGCAGAAGACTAGCGGGAGCAGATACGCAGTATTTT. Translated, it gives CASRRLAGADTQYF.

V is TRBV4-2 and J is TRBJ2-4, with 7 bases identical to TRBD2. The CDR3 extends over 17 amino acids. Germline lookup yields CDR1 LGHNA and CDR2 YNFKEQ. V was clipped by 4 bases and J by 6 bases; unmatched bases: 15. The CDR3 here is CASSPTRDYPGPNIQYF. The CDR3 DNA is TGTGCCAGCAGCCCGACTCGGGACTATCCGGGGCCAAACATTCAGTACTTC.

The rearrangement joins TRBV18 to TRBJ1-1; TRBD1 is a possible D gene (6 bases). The CDR3 extends over 17 amino acids. From germline, CDR1 is KGHSH and CDR2 LQKENI. V was cut by 4 bases and J by 4 bases, with 22 bases left in between. The CDR3 DNA follows: TGTGCCAGCTCACTAGGGGGACTAGGGATGGCTGGCACTGAAGCTTTCTTT. Translated: CASSLGGLGMAGTEAFF.

CDR3 sequence: CASSYREGPYEQYF. CDR3 coding DNA: TGTGCCAGCAGTTATAGGGAGGGCCCCTACGAGCAGTACTTC. The chain uses TRBV6-5 and TRBJ2-7, with 7 bases lining up with TRBD2. The V gene's germline CDR1 is MNHEY and CDR2 SVGAGI. After removal of 3 bases from V and 2 bases from J, the junction contained 4 bases not matched to a gene. There are 14 residues in the CDR3.

V and J are TRBV28 and TRBJ2-3; no reliable D call. The CDR3 is made up of 12 amino acids. CDR1 is MDHEN and CDR2 is SYDVKM in the germline V gene. V was pared by 4 bases and J by 6 bases, with 8 bases between. The CDR3 DNA reads TGTGCCAGCAGTTGGTCTGCGGATACGCAGTATTTT. Translation: CASSWSADTQYF.

The rearrangement links TRBV10-3 to TRBJ1-1, with 7 bases that match TRBD1. CDR3 size: 12 residues. Germline CDR1 is ENHRY and CDR2 is SYGVKD. Trimming removed 5 bases from V and 4 bases from J; junction bases left unmatched: 1. CDR3 coding DNA: TGTGCCATCAGTAGGGGGCCCACTGAAGCTTTCTTT. Translation gives CAISRGPTEAFF.

V usage is TRBV7-9 and J usage is TRBJ2-5; weak D call: TRBD1 (6 bases). The CDR3 runs to 15 residues. CDR1 and CDR2 from the germline V gene are SEHNR and FQNEAQ (reference sequence). V was shortened by 5 bases and J by 1 base, with 14 bases between the two germline ends. This CDR3 is CASSPRTEFQETQYF. DNA for the CDR3: TGTGCCAGCAGCCCCAGGACAGAATTCCAAGAGACCCAGTACTTC.

Turning to this clone: Other DNA sequences in this sample translate to the same CDR3. V gene TRBV9 combines with J gene TRBJ2-7, with 11 bases matching TRBD1. The germline gives CDR1 SGDLS, CDR2 YYNGEE. The CDR3 spans 14 residues. The V and J ends lost 2 bases and 3 bases, in that order; junction bases with no gene match: 1. The CDR3 DNA reads TGTGCCAGCAGCGTGGGACAGGGGGTCTACGAGCAGTACTTC. Residues: CASSVGQGVYEQYF.

This clone is a singleton in its sample. The rearrangement uses TRBV2 and TRBJ1-1, with a weak D call TRBD1 (5 bases). From germline, CDR1 is SNHLY and CDR2 FYNNEI. CDR3 length: 11 residues. V was shortened by 5 bases and J by 10 bases, with 11 bases between the two germline ends. The CDR3 DNA sequence: TGTGCCAGCAGTATCGACAGAGGAGCTTTCTTT. Its protein product is CASSIDRGAFF. Drawing the rest from reference TRBV2 and TRBJ1-1, the complete variable domain is EPEVTQTPSHQVTQMGQEVILRCVPISNHLYFYWYRQILGQKVEFLVSFYNNEISEKSEIFDDQFSVERPDGSNFTLKIRSTKLEDSAMYFCASSIDRGAFFGQGTRLTVV.

This clone was observed a handful of times. V gene TRBV5-5 combines with J gene TRBJ2-1; 11 nucleotides align to TRBD2. The CDR3 sequence is 17 residues long. Germline CDR1 SGHKS, CDR2 YYEKEE (reference sequence). Trimming removed 0 bases from V and 1 base from J; junction bases left unmatched: 3. The CDR3 here is CASSLALAGGSYNEQFF. CDR3 DNA sequence: TGTGCCAGCAGCTTGGCGCTAGCGGGAGGATCCTACAATGAGCAGTTCTTC.